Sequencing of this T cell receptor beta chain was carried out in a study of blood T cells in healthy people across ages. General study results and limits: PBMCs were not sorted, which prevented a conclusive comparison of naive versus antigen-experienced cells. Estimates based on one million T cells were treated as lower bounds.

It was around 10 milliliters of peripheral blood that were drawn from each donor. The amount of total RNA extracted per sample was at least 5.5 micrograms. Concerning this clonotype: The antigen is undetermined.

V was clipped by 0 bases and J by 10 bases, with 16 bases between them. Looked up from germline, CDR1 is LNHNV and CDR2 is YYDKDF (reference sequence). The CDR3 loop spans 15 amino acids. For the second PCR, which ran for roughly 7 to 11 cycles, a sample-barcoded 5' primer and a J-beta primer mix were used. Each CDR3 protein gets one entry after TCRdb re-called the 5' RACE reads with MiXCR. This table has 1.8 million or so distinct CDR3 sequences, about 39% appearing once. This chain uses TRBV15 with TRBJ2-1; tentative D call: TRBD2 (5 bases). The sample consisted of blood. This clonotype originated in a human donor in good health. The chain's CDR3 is CATSRDSKGAYEQFF. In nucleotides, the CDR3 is TGTGCCACCAGCAGAGATTCGAAGGGAGCCTACGAGCAGTTCTTC. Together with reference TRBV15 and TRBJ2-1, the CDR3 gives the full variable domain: DAMVIQNPRYQVTQFGKPVTLSCSQTLNHNVMYWYQQKSSQAPKLLFHYYDKDFNNEADTPDNFQSRRPNTSFCFLDIRSPGLGDTAMYLCATSRDSKGAYEQFFGPGTRLTVL.